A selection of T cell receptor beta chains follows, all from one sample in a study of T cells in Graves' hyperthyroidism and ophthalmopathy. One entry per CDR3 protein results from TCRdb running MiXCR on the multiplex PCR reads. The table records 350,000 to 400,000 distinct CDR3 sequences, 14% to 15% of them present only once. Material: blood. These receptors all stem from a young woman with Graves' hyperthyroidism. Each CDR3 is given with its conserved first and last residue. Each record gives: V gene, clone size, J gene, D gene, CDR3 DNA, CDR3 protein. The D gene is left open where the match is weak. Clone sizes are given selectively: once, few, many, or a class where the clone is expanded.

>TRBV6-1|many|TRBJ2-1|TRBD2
TGTGCCAGCAGTGAAATAGCGGGAGGTTGGAATGAGCAGTTCTTC
CASSEIAGGWNEQFF
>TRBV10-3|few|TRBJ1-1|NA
TGTGCCATTCAGACAACGACGAACACTGAAGCTTTCTTT
CAIQTTTNTEAFF
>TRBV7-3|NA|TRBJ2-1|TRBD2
TGTGCCAGCAGCTACTTAGCGGGAGAGGGCTACAATGAGCAGTTCTTC
CASSYLAGEGYNEQFF
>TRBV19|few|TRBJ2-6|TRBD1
TGTGCCAGTAGTATAGGGACAGGGGTAGGAACCTCTGGGGCCAACGTCCTGACTTTC
CASSIGTGVGTSGANVLTF
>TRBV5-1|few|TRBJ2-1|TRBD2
TGCGCCAGCAGCTCCGTAGCGGGAGGATCCTACAATGAGCAGTTCTTC
CASSSVAGGSYNEQFF
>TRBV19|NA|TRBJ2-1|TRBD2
TGTGCCAGTAGTACCGTGGTAGCGGGATGGAATGAGCAGTTCTTC
CASSTVVAGWNEQFF
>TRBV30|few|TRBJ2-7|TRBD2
TGTGCCTGGAAAGGGGCTAGCGGAAGCTCCTACGAGCAGTACTTC
CAWKGASGSSYEQYF
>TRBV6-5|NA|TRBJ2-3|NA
TGTGCCAGCAGTTACGGGGACTTCGGCACAGATACGCAGTATTTT
CASSYGDFGTDTQYF
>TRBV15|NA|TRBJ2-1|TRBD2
TGTGCCACCAGCAGAGATGGACTAGCGGGAGCCCATGAGCAGTTCTTC
CATSRDGLAGAHEQFF
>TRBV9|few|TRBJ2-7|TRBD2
TGTGCCAGCAGCGTAGAAGCGGGAGGATTTCACGAGCAGTACTTC
CASSVEAGGFHEQYF
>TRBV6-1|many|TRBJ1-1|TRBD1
TGTGCCAGCAGACAGACTGGACAGGGGGTTGCTGAAGCTTTCTTT
CASRQTGQGVAEAFF
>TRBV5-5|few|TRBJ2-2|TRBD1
TGTGCCAGCAGCCGGGACAGGGGCCAAACCGGGGAGCTGTTTTTT
CASSRDRGQTGELFF
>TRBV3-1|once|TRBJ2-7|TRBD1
TGTGCCAGTAGCCAACGAAACCGGGACAGGGCGAAGGAGGAGCAGTACTTC
CASSQRNRDRAKEEQYF
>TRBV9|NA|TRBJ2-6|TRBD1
TGTGCCAGCAGCGTAGGTGGGCAGGGGGCGCTTGGGGCCAACGTCCTGACTTTC
CASSVGGQGALGANVLTF
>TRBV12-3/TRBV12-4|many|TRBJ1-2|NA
TGTGCCAGCACCGAGGGACGAGGAAACTATGGCTACACCTTC
CASTEGRGNYGYTF
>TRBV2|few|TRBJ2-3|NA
TGTGCCAGCAGTGCTGCTGTTAGTACTAACACAGATACGCAGTATTTT
CASSAAVSTNTDTQYF
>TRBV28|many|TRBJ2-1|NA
TGTGCCAGCATCGCAAGCGGGGAGCAGTTCTTC
CASIASGEQFF
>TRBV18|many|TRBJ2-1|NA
TGTGCCAGCTCACCGAAGGGGAATGAGCAGTTCTTC
CASSPKGNEQFF
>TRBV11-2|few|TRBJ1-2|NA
TGTGCCAGCAGCTCCCGGGGCGGGCCCAACTATGGCTACACCTTC
CASSSRGGPNYGYTF
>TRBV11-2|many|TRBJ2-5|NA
TGTGCCAGCAGCTTAGATCCGGGCGCCCAAGAGACCCAGTACTTC
CASSLDPGAQETQYF
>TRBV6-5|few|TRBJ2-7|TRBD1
TGTGCCAGCAGTTACTCATCGTCGGGACAGGCCTACGAGCAGTACTTC
CASSYSSSGQAYEQYF
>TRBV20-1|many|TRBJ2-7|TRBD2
TGCAGTACTCCTTCGGGAACTAGCGGGATCCACGAGCAGTACTTC
CSTPSGTSGIHEQYF
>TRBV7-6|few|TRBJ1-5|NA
TGTGCCAGCAGCCTGGACCCAGATAGCAATCAGCCCCAGCATTTT
CASSLDPDSNQPQHF
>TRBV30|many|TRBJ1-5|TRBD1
TGTGCCTGGATCGGACAGGGGGCCAATCAGCCCCAGCATTTT
CAWIGQGANQPQHF
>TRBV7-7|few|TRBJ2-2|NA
TGTGCTACCGGGGGAGCCTCCAACACCGGGGAGCTGTTTTTT
CATGGASNTGELFF
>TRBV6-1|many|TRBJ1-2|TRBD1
TGTGCCAGCAGTTCCCCGACAGGGAGTGGCTACACCTTC
CASSSPTGSGYTF
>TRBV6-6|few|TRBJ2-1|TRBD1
TGTGCCAGCAGTTACACAGACAGGGGCGGCTACAATGAGCAGTTCTTC
CASSYTDRGGYNEQFF
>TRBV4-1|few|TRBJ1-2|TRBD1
TGCGCCAGCAGCCCGGAAATACAGGGGGGCTATGGCTACACCTTC
CASSPEIQGGYGYTF
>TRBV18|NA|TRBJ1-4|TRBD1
TGTGCCAGCTCACCCCGACAGGGAGAACTGTTTTTT
CASSPRQGELFF
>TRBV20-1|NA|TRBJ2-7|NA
TGCAGTGCTAGAGGCCCGGGTAGCTCCTACGAGCAGTACTTC
CSARGPGSSYEQYF
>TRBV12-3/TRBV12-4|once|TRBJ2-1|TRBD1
TGTGCCAGCAGGGGGGACAGGGGTTTGGATGAGCAGTTCTTC
CASRGDRGLDEQFF
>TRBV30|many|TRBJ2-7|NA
TGTGCCTGGCAAACAGGCTACGAGCAGTACTTC
CAWQTGYEQYF
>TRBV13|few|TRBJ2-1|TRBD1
TGTGCCAGCAGCATTGGACAGGGCAGCCTGCCGTTCTTC
CASSIGQGSLPFF
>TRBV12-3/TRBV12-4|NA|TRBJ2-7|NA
TGTGCCAGCAGCCGCGAAAGGGCAACTCCGGGGCAGTACTTC
CASSRERATPGQYF
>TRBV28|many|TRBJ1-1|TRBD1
TGTGCCAGCAGCCCAGGACAGGGCCTCATGAACACTGAAGCTTTCTTT
CASSPGQGLMNTEAFF
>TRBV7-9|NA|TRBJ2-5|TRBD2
TGTGCCAGCAGCCCCGGGACTAGCGGGACCCAAGAGACCCAGTACTTC
CASSPGTSGTQETQYF
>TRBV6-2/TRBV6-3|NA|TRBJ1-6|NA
TGTGCCAGCAGAAGGCCACGCGCACGAGAGCATTCACCCCTCCACTTT
CASRRPRAREHSPLHF
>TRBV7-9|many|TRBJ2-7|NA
TGTGCCAGCAGCTTAGCGGGTCCCGAGCAGTACTTC
CASSLAGPEQYF
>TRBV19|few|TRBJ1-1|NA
TGTGCCAGTAGTTTCAGTGGCATTGAAGCTTTCTTT
CASSFSGIEAFF
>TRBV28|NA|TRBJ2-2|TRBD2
TGTGCCAGCACTAGCGGGGGGAACACCGGGGAGCTGTTTTTT
CASTSGGNTGELFF